This TCR beta chain was documented in a study of blood T cell repertoires in COVID-19. As for the study in general: Acute and convalescent COVID-19 samples came from the United States, Italy and Spain.

In the study's own analysis: Amplifying reference gene primers gave estimates of nucleated cell counts. Libraries were prepared by immunoSEQ multiplex PCR; TCRdb keeps only in-frame clonotypes and omits some of them. V, J and clone size were drawn from that table, and D and trimming were deduced from the DNA. Of 150,000 to 200,000 clones listed, 90% are singletons. This sequence originates from a man aged 55 to 70 with active or convalescent COVID-19. The sequenced sample consisted of peripheral blood.

CDR3 nucleotides: TGTGCCAGCAGCCAAGAGGGAGAACAAGGTAATGAAAAACTGTTTTTT. This sequence encodes CASSQEGEQGNEKLFF. V and J are TRBV14 and TRBJ1-4; D unclear. The CDR3 sequence is 16 residues long. Per the germline V gene, CDR1 is SGHDN and CDR2 is FVKESK. Trimming pared 0 bases from V and 4 bases from J, leaving 12 bases between.